The rows below give T cell receptor beta chains drawn from one sample of a study of blood T cell repertoires in COVID-19. Clones were sequenced by immunoSEQ multiplex PCR, and TCRdb holds only the in-frame ones, with some missing. Found here are 180,000 or so clones, over 75% of them singletons; the top ten hold approximately 9.9%. Sequenced material: peripheral blood. Receptor source: a human donor with active or convalescent COVID-19. The donor label of this sample is uncertain. The CDR3 runs from the conserved cysteine through the conserved F or W. Each record gives: V gene, D gene, J gene, clone size, CDR3 protein, CDR3 DNA. D genes are given only for firm matches. Where a row states a size, it is once, few, many or the class of an expanded clone; other rows omit it.

v_gene: TRBV28
d_gene: TRBD1
j_gene: TRBJ1-6
abundance: many
CDR3aa: CASSLFGDRANSPLHF
CDR3nt: TGTGCCAGCAGTTTATTTGGGGACAGGGCCAATTCACCCCTCCACTTT

v_gene: TRBV11-3
d_gene: -
j_gene: TRBJ2-7
abundance: -
CDR3aa: CASSLRGSGESFEQYF
CDR3nt: TGTGCCAGCAGCCTGAGAGGGTCGGGAGAGTCTTTTGAGCAGTACTTC

v_gene: TRBV12-3/TRBV12-4
d_gene: TRBD1
j_gene: TRBJ1-2
abundance: few
CDR3aa: CASGQDGLGGYTF
CDR3nt: TGTGCCAGCGGACAGGACGGCCTTGGGGGCTACACCTTC

v_gene: TRBV30
d_gene: -
j_gene: TRBJ1-1
abundance: -
CDR3aa: CAWSVHRDVEAFF
CDR3nt: TGTGCCTGGAGTGTACACAGGGATGTTGAAGCTTTCTTT

v_gene: TRBV19
d_gene: -
j_gene: TRBJ2-3
abundance: -
CDR3aa: CASSLYRTDTQYF
CDR3nt: TGTGCCAGTAGTCTATATCGTACAGATACGCAGTATTTT

v_gene: TRBV6-2/TRBV6-3
d_gene: -
j_gene: TRBJ2-1
abundance: -
CDR3aa: CASSYSFLAEIYNEQFF
CDR3nt: TGTGCCAGCAGTTACTCTTTCTTAGCGGAAATTTACAATGAGCAGTTCTTC

v_gene: TRBV2
d_gene: TRBD2
j_gene: TRBJ2-5
abundance: -
CDR3aa: CASKVGAGRDQETQYF
CDR3nt: TGTGCCAGCAAAGTGGGAGCGGGAAGGGACCAAGAGACCCAGTACTTC

v_gene: TRBV11-3
d_gene: TRBD1
j_gene: TRBJ1-2
abundance: -
CDR3aa: CASSLETGGRYGYTF
CDR3nt: TGTGCCAGCAGCTTAGAAACAGGGGGCCGGTATGGCTACACCTTC

v_gene: TRBV18
d_gene: TRBD1
j_gene: TRBJ1-1
abundance: -
CDR3aa: CASSLNRGSVSMNTEAFF
CDR3nt: TGTGCCAGCTCACTTAACAGGGGAAGCGTATCGATGAACACTGAAGCTTTCTTT

v_gene: TRBV2
d_gene: -
j_gene: TRBJ2-7
abundance: -
CDR3aa: CASNGGGRLSEQYF
CDR3nt: TGTGCCAGCAACGGGGGTGGGAGGCTTAGCGAGCAGTACTTC

v_gene: TRBV27
d_gene: -
j_gene: TRBJ2-2
abundance: -
CDR3aa: CASRSGEWAGELFF
CDR3nt: TGTGCCAGCAGGTCGGGGGAGTGGGCCGGGGAGCTGTTTTTT

v_gene: TRBV5-1
d_gene: TRBD1
j_gene: TRBJ1-6
abundance: -
CDR3aa: CASSRGTDYNSPLHF
CDR3nt: TGCGCCAGCAGCAGGGGGACAGACTATAATTCACCCCTCCACTTT

v_gene: TRBV28
d_gene: -
j_gene: TRBJ1-1
abundance: -
CDR3aa: CASSQVAPNTEAFF
CDR3nt: TGTGCCAGCAGCCAGGTGGCCCCGAACACTGAAGCTTTCTTT

v_gene: TRBV5-1
d_gene: -
j_gene: TRBJ1-2
abundance: many
CDR3aa: CASSLRDTSLTNYGYTF
CDR3nt: TGCGCCAGCAGCTTGAGGGACACCTCCTTGACTAACTATGGCTACACCTTC

v_gene: TRBV10-2
d_gene: -
j_gene: TRBJ2-7
abundance: -
CDR3aa: CASSDKGDYEQYF
CDR3nt: TGCGCCAGCAGTGATAAGGGGGACTACGAGCAGTACTTC

v_gene: TRBV28
d_gene: TRBD1
j_gene: TRBJ2-7
abundance: -
CDR3aa: CASQTGVPYEQYF
CDR3nt: TGTGCCAGCCAGACAGGGGTTCCCTACGAGCAGTACTTC

v_gene: TRBV28
d_gene: -
j_gene: TRBJ2-1
abundance: -
CDR3aa: CASSFHPTRSSYNEQFF
CDR3nt: TGTGCCAGCAGTTTCCACCCAACACGCTCCTCCTACAATGAGCAGTTCTTC

v_gene: TRBV19
d_gene: -
j_gene: TRBJ1-4
abundance: -
CDR3aa: CASSIVRPPGEKLFF
CDR3nt: TGTGCCAGTAGTATAGTTCGGCCTCCCGGGGAGAAACTGTTTTTT

v_gene: TRBV7-2
d_gene: TRBD1
j_gene: TRBJ2-2
abundance: -
CDR3aa: CASSWRQGAIGELFF
CDR3nt: TGTGCCAGCAGCTGGCGACAGGGGGCAATCGGGGAGCTGTTTTTT

v_gene: TRBV7-8
d_gene: TRBD2
j_gene: TRBJ2-3
abundance: -
CDR3aa: CASSLSTRTSGTDTQYF
CDR3nt: TGTGCCAGCAGCTTAAGTACTCGGACTAGCGGGACAGATACGCAGTATTTT

v_gene: TRBV4-1
d_gene: -
j_gene: TRBJ1-2
abundance: -
CDR3aa: CASSQDLLGGYGYTF
CDR3nt: TGCGCCAGCAGCCAAGATCTTTTGGGGGGCTATGGCTACACCTTC

v_gene: TRBV5-5
d_gene: -
j_gene: TRBJ2-7
abundance: -
CDR3aa: CASSWGHTAYEQYF
CDR3nt: TGTGCCAGCAGTTGGGGACATACTGCCTACGAGCAGTACTTC

v_gene: TRBV11-2
d_gene: -
j_gene: TRBJ1-1
abundance: -
CDR3aa: CASSFFIHSRNTEAFF
CDR3nt: TGTGCCAGCAGCTTCTTTATTCACAGCCGAAACACTGAAGCTTTCTTT

v_gene: TRBV6-5
d_gene: TRBD2
j_gene: TRBJ2-3
abundance: -
CDR3aa: CASSYLAGGADTQYF
CDR3nt: TGTGCCAGCAGCTATCTAGCGGGGGGGGCAGATACGCAGTATTTT

v_gene: TRBV3-1/TRBV3-2
d_gene: -
j_gene: TRBJ2-7
abundance: -
CDR3aa: CASSRSGSLAYEQYF
CDR3nt: TGTGCCAGCAGCCGCTCCGGGAGCCTCGCCTACGAGCAGTACTTC

v_gene: TRBV11-2
d_gene: TRBD2
j_gene: TRBJ2-7
abundance: -
CDR3aa: CASSSGLAGSYEQYF
CDR3nt: TGTGCCAGCAGCTCGGGACTAGCGGGGTCCTACGAGCAGTACTTC

v_gene: TRBV5-1
d_gene: TRBD2
j_gene: TRBJ2-7
abundance: -
CDR3aa: CASSLTSGYEQYF
CDR3nt: TGCGCCAGCAGCTTAACTAGCGGCTACGAGCAGTACTTC

v_gene: TRBV3-1/TRBV3-2
d_gene: -
j_gene: TRBJ2-7
abundance: -
CDR3aa: CASSQDLSYEQYF
CDR3nt: TGTGCCAGCAGCCAAGACTTATCCTACGAGCAGTACTTC

v_gene: TRBV28
d_gene: -
j_gene: TRBJ2-5
abundance: -
CDR3aa: CASSSWSGGQETQYF
CDR3nt: TGTGCCAGCAGTTCCTGGTCAGGAGGACAAGAGACCCAGTACTTC

v_gene: TRBV27
d_gene: TRBD1
j_gene: TRBJ2-7
abundance: -
CDR3aa: CASRDRGFSGPYEQYF
CDR3nt: TGTGCCAGCAGGGACAGGGGGTTTAGTGGTCCCTACGAGCAGTACTTC

v_gene: TRBV11-2
d_gene: -
j_gene: TRBJ2-7
abundance: -
CDR3aa: CASSLPDEQYF
CDR3nt: TGTGCCAGCAGCTTACCGGACGAGCAGTACTTC

v_gene: TRBV25-1
d_gene: -
j_gene: TRBJ2-3
abundance: -
CDR3aa: CASSQVTDTQYF
CDR3nt: TGTGCCAGCAGTCAGGTGACAGATACGCAGTATTTT

v_gene: TRBV28
d_gene: -
j_gene: TRBJ2-7
abundance: -
CDR3aa: CASSEGGSSEQYF
CDR3nt: TGTGCCAGCTCAGAGGGGGGGTCTTCCGAGCAGTACTTC

v_gene: TRBV18
d_gene: -
j_gene: TRBJ1-2
abundance: -
CDR3aa: CASSIEGNGYTF
CDR3nt: TGTGCCAGCTCAATCGAGGGAAATGGCTACACCTTC

v_gene: TRBV5-4
d_gene: TRBD2
j_gene: TRBJ2-6
abundance: -
CDR3aa: CASSQGTSGGAPGANVLTF
CDR3nt: TGTGCCAGCAGCCAAGGGACTAGCGGGGGGGCCCCTGGGGCCAACGTCCTGACTTTC

v_gene: TRBV27
d_gene: TRBD2
j_gene: TRBJ2-2
abundance: -
CDR3aa: CASSRAGTSGRKAGELFF
CDR3nt: TGTGCCAGCAGCCGGGCTGGGACTAGCGGGAGGAAGGCCGGGGAGCTGTTTTTT

v_gene: TRBV5-1
d_gene: TRBD1
j_gene: TRBJ2-2
abundance: once
CDR3aa: CASSQDRGLDGELFF
CDR3nt: TGCGCCAGCAGCCAGGACAGGGGGCTGGACGGGGAGCTGTTTTTT

v_gene: TRBV25-1
d_gene: TRBD1
j_gene: TRBJ2-7
abundance: -
CDR3aa: CASRGQGSDYEQYF
CDR3nt: TGTGCCAGCAGGGGACAGGGCAGCGACTACGAGCAGTACTTC

v_gene: TRBV5-5
d_gene: -
j_gene: TRBJ1-2
abundance: -
CDR3aa: CASSRGPTGDGYTF
CDR3nt: TGTGCCAGCAGCCGGGGCCCGACGGGGGATGGCTACACCTTC

v_gene: TRBV6-1
d_gene: -
j_gene: TRBJ2-1
abundance: once
CDR3aa: CASSSGLPYNEQFF
CDR3nt: TGTGCCAGCAGTTCGGGTCTCCCTTACAATGAGCAGTTCTTC

v_gene: TRBV23-1
d_gene: -
j_gene: TRBJ2-4
abundance: -
CDR3aa: CASSQSTGPAKNIQYF
CDR3nt: TGCGCCAGCAGTCAATCCACAGGTCCGGCCAAAAACATTCAGTACTTC

v_gene: TRBV5-4
d_gene: TRBD1
j_gene: TRBJ2-4
abundance: -
CDR3aa: CASSNPGQGLTAKNIQYF
CDR3nt: TGTGCCAGCAGCAATCCGGGACAGGGGTTAACAGCCAAAAACATTCAGTACTTC

v_gene: TRBV5-3
d_gene: -
j_gene: TRBJ2-3
abundance: -
CDR3aa: CARSTTGQRYLTDTQYF
CDR3nt: TGTGCCAGAAGCACCACGGGACAACGCTACCTCACAGATACGCAGTATTTT

v_gene: TRBV19
d_gene: -
j_gene: TRBJ1-2
abundance: -
CDR3aa: CASRRQGGYGYTF
CDR3nt: TGTGCCAGTAGAAGGCAGGGAGGGTATGGCTACACCTTC

v_gene: TRBV28
d_gene: TRBD2
j_gene: TRBJ2-1
abundance: -
CDR3aa: CASSPGGRGTKDEQFF
CDR3nt: TGTGCCAGCAGCCCGGGGGGACGGGGGACTAAGGATGAGCAGTTCTTC

v_gene: TRBV12-3/TRBV12-4
d_gene: TRBD2
j_gene: TRBJ2-7
abundance: -
CDR3aa: CASTIGGSYEQYF
CDR3nt: TGTGCCAGCACCATCGGGGGGTCCTACGAGCAGTACTTC

v_gene: TRBV5-1
d_gene: TRBD1
j_gene: TRBJ1-3
abundance: few
CDR3aa: CASSLGTGNGNTIYF
CDR3nt: TGCGCCAGCAGCTTGGGGACAGGGAACGGAAACACCATATATTTT